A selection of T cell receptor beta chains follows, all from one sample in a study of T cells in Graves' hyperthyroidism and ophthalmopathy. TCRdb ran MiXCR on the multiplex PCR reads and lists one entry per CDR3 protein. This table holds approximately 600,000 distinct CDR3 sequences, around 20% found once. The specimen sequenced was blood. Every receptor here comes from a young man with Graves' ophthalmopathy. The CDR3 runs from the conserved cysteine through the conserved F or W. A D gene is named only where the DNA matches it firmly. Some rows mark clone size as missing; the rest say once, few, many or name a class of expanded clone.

CDR3nt: TGTGCCAGCTCACTAAGACAGCTAGGACAAGATCAGCCCCAGCATTTT
CDR3aa: CASSLRQLGQDQPQHF
abundance: -
v_gene: TRBV18
len: 16
j_gene: TRBJ1-5
d_gene: -

CDR3nt: TGTGCCAGCAGCCAAAACTCGCTCGGGGGGAGAGGTGCTGAAGCTTTCTTT
CDR3aa: CASSQNSLGGRGAEAFF
abundance: few
v_gene: TRBV3-1
len: 17
j_gene: TRBJ1-1
d_gene: -

CDR3nt: TGTGCCAGCGGCGGGACTACCGACTCCTACGAGCAGTACTTC
CDR3aa: CASGGTTDSYEQYF
abundance: few
v_gene: TRBV12-3/TRBV12-4
len: 14
j_gene: TRBJ2-7
d_gene: TRBD2

CDR3nt: TGTGCCAGCAGTTCCACTAAAACGGACAGACTCTACGAGCAGTACTTC
CDR3aa: CASSSTKTDRLYEQYF
abundance: -
v_gene: TRBV28
len: 16
j_gene: TRBJ2-7
d_gene: -

CDR3nt: TGTGCCAGCAGTCCCCACCCCTGGGACGGATCCTACGAGCAGTACTTC
CDR3aa: CASSPHPWDGSYEQYF
abundance: many
v_gene: TRBV28
len: 16
j_gene: TRBJ2-7
d_gene: -

CDR3nt: TGTGCCAGCAGCTGGGGACAGACTAACTACGAGCAGTACTTC
CDR3aa: CASSWGQTNYEQYF
abundance: many
v_gene: TRBV7-2
len: 14
j_gene: TRBJ2-7
d_gene: TRBD1

CDR3nt: TGTGCCAGCAGCTTTCTAAGCGGAGATACGCAGTATTTT
CDR3aa: CASSFLSGDTQYF
abundance: -
v_gene: TRBV7-2
len: 13
j_gene: TRBJ2-3
d_gene: -

CDR3nt: TGTGCCAGTAGTATAGATCTAAGACGGGCTAACTATGGCTACACCTTC
CDR3aa: CASSIDLRRANYGYTF
abundance: -
v_gene: TRBV19
len: 16
j_gene: TRBJ1-2
d_gene: -

CDR3nt: TGTGCCAGCAGCCTACGGGCCTCGCCGAACACCGGGGAGCTGTTTTTT
CDR3aa: CASSLRASPNTGELFF
abundance: -
v_gene: TRBV6-2/TRBV6-3
len: 16
j_gene: TRBJ2-2
d_gene: -

CDR3nt: TGTGCCAGCAGCCTGAGACTAGCGGGTTACTCCTACAATGAGCAGTTCTTC
CDR3aa: CASSLRLAGYSYNEQFF
abundance: few
v_gene: TRBV6-1
len: 17
j_gene: TRBJ2-1
d_gene: TRBD2

CDR3nt: TGTGCCAGCAGTTTATCAGACAGGGCCTACGAGCAGTACTTC
CDR3aa: CASSLSDRAYEQYF
abundance: few
v_gene: TRBV27
len: 14
j_gene: TRBJ2-7
d_gene: TRBD1

CDR3nt: TGTGCCAGCAGCCATACTGGGCAGCCCCAGCATTTT
CDR3aa: CASSHTGQPQHF
abundance: many
v_gene: TRBV3-1
len: 12
j_gene: TRBJ1-5
d_gene: -

CDR3nt: TGTGCCAGTCGACGGGACCCAAGTGAAAAACTGTTTTTT
CDR3aa: CASRRDPSEKLFF
abundance: -
v_gene: TRBV6-1
len: 13
j_gene: TRBJ1-4
d_gene: -

CDR3nt: TGTGCCAGCAGCCAAGATACTAAGGGAGGGGGCGCGAACTATGGCTACACCTTC
CDR3aa: CASSQDTKGGGANYGYTF
abundance: -
v_gene: TRBV4-2
len: 18
j_gene: TRBJ1-2
d_gene: TRBD1

CDR3nt: TGTGCCAGCAGTTACTGGGGTAGCGCAACCAAAAACATTCAGTACTTC
CDR3aa: CASSYWGSATKNIQYF
abundance: -
v_gene: TRBV6-5
len: 16
j_gene: TRBJ2-4
d_gene: -

CDR3nt: TGTGCCTGGAGGGTGAACACTGAAGCTTTCTTT
CDR3aa: CAWRVNTEAFF
abundance: many
v_gene: TRBV30
len: 11
j_gene: TRBJ1-1
d_gene: -

CDR3nt: TGTGCCAGCTCATTCGTGGCTAACTATGGCTACACCTTC
CDR3aa: CASSFVANYGYTF
abundance: -
v_gene: TRBV14
len: 13
j_gene: TRBJ1-2
d_gene: -

CDR3nt: TGTGCCAGCAGCCAGCTCCCTGGGGGCGCCCAAGAGACCCAGTACTTC
CDR3aa: CASSQLPGGAQETQYF
abundance: -
v_gene: TRBV14
len: 16
j_gene: TRBJ2-5
d_gene: -

CDR3nt: TGCAGTGCTACAGGGTTAAGCTCCTATAATTCACCCCTCCACTTT
CDR3aa: CSATGLSSYNSPLHF
abundance: few
v_gene: TRBV20-1
len: 15
j_gene: TRBJ1-6
d_gene: -

CDR3nt: TGTGCCAGCAGTTTGACCAGACAGGACCTTTCTGAAGCTTTCTTT
CDR3aa: CASSLTRQDLSEAFF
abundance: -
v_gene: TRBV12-3/TRBV12-4
len: 15
j_gene: TRBJ1-1
d_gene: -

CDR3nt: TGTGCCAGCAGCCGACAGGGACTAGCTTCCTACAGTGAGCAGTTCTTC
CDR3aa: CASSRQGLASYSEQFF
abundance: -
v_gene: TRBV7-2
len: 16
j_gene: TRBJ2-1
d_gene: TRBD2

CDR3nt: TGTGCCAGCAGCTGGTCCCGGGACCAGAACACCGGGGAGCTGTTTTTT
CDR3aa: CASSWSRDQNTGELFF
abundance: -
v_gene: TRBV9
len: 16
j_gene: TRBJ2-2
d_gene: -

CDR3nt: TGTGCCAGCAGCCAAGAGATAGGGGGACTGAACACTGAAGCTTTCTTT
CDR3aa: CASSQEIGGLNTEAFF
abundance: few
v_gene: TRBV3-1
len: 16
j_gene: TRBJ1-1
d_gene: -

CDR3nt: TGTGCCTGGGGGGACAGGGGGTGGAACACTGAAGCTTTCTTT
CDR3aa: CAWGDRGWNTEAFF
abundance: many
v_gene: TRBV30
len: 14
j_gene: TRBJ1-1
d_gene: TRBD1

CDR3nt: TGTGCCTGGAGTAATCTGGGGCTCAATGAGCAGTTCTTC
CDR3aa: CAWSNLGLNEQFF
abundance: -
v_gene: TRBV30
len: 13
j_gene: TRBJ2-1
d_gene: -

CDR3nt: TGTGCCAGCAGCCAAGAGTTCCTGGGACAGGGGAATGAAAAACTGTTTTTT
CDR3aa: CASSQEFLGQGNEKLFF
abundance: few
v_gene: TRBV3-1
len: 17
j_gene: TRBJ1-4
d_gene: TRBD1

CDR3nt: TGTGCCATCAGTGGGGACAGGGTGGAGGAAAATGGCTACACCTTC
CDR3aa: CAISGDRVEENGYTF
abundance: few
v_gene: TRBV10-3
len: 15
j_gene: TRBJ1-2
d_gene: TRBD1

CDR3nt: TGTGCTAGCAGCCAAACGACAGCCAATGAGCAGTTCTTC
CDR3aa: CASSQTTANEQFF
abundance: -
v_gene: TRBV7-7
len: 13
j_gene: TRBJ2-1
d_gene: -

CDR3nt: TGTGCCAGCAGCCTCGGGACATCCCTAGGGACCCAGTACTTC
CDR3aa: CASSLGTSLGTQYF
abundance: many
v_gene: TRBV3-1
len: 14
j_gene: TRBJ2-5
d_gene: -

CDR3nt: TGTGCCAGCAGTTCGCCGGGAGGACTGAGCTCCTACGAGCAGTACTTC
CDR3aa: CASSSPGGLSSYEQYF
abundance: many
v_gene: TRBV6-2/TRBV6-3
len: 16
j_gene: TRBJ2-7
d_gene: TRBD2

CDR3nt: TGCGCCAGCAGCTCGGGAGACAGTGCAGAGACCCAGTACTTC
CDR3aa: CASSSGDSAETQYF
abundance: -
v_gene: TRBV5-1
len: 14
j_gene: TRBJ2-5
d_gene: -

CDR3nt: TGTGCCAGTAGTAATGAGGGAACTAACTATGGCTACACCTTC
CDR3aa: CASSNEGTNYGYTF
abundance: -
v_gene: TRBV19
len: 14
j_gene: TRBJ1-2
d_gene: -

CDR3nt: TGTGCCAGCAGCCAGACCACAGGCCTTTCTGAAAACACCATATATTTT
CDR3aa: CASSQTTGLSENTIYF
abundance: few
v_gene: TRBV3-1
len: 16
j_gene: TRBJ1-3
d_gene: -

CDR3nt: TGTGCCAGCAGTTTTTTAGGCGGGGAAAACGGGAACACCATATATTTT
CDR3aa: CASSFLGGENGNTIYF
abundance: -
v_gene: TRBV28
len: 16
j_gene: TRBJ1-3
d_gene: -

CDR3nt: TGTGCCAGTAGTATCGGGGGGCAGGTTGGTGAAAAACTGTTTTTT
CDR3aa: CASSIGGQVGEKLFF
abundance: -
v_gene: TRBV19
len: 15
j_gene: TRBJ1-4
d_gene: -

CDR3nt: TGTGCCAGCAGGCGGACAGGGGAAAGGTACGAGTTCTTC
CDR3aa: CASRRTGERYEFF
abundance: -
v_gene: TRBV7-2
len: 13
j_gene: TRBJ2-1
d_gene: TRBD1

CDR3nt: TGTGCCAGCAGGGGGACAGGGGGCGAGCAGTACTTC
CDR3aa: CASRGTGGEQYF
abundance: -
v_gene: TRBV28
len: 12
j_gene: TRBJ2-7
d_gene: TRBD1

CDR3nt: TGTGCCTGGAGTGTACGTGGCGGGATCCTAAATACGCAGTATTTT
CDR3aa: CAWSVRGGILNTQYF
abundance: -
v_gene: TRBV30
len: 15
j_gene: TRBJ2-3
d_gene: -

CDR3nt: TGTGCCTGGAGTAGGGGCAGCCATGAGCAGTTCTTC
CDR3aa: CAWSRGSHEQFF
abundance: -
v_gene: TRBV30
len: 12
j_gene: TRBJ2-1
d_gene: -

CDR3nt: TGTGCCAGCGGTCGGAACTACAATGAGCAGTTCTTC
CDR3aa: CASGRNYNEQFF
abundance: many
v_gene: TRBV7-9
len: 12
j_gene: TRBJ2-1
d_gene: -

CDR3nt: TGTGCCTGGAGTGTTGGGGAGCAGCAGTTCTTC
CDR3aa: CAWSVGEQQFF
abundance: many
v_gene: TRBV30
len: 11
j_gene: TRBJ2-1
d_gene: -

CDR3nt: TGTGCCAGCAGCTCCAGTGGGGGGATCACTGAAGCTTTCTTT
CDR3aa: CASSSSGGITEAFF
abundance: many
v_gene: TRBV7-2
len: 14
j_gene: TRBJ1-1
d_gene: -

CDR3nt: TGTGCCAGCAGTGGGCGGACTAGCGGGAGGGAGCAGTACTTC
CDR3aa: CASSGRTSGREQYF
abundance: many
v_gene: TRBV28
len: 14
j_gene: TRBJ2-7
d_gene: TRBD2

CDR3nt: TGTGCCAGCAGTAGCTTAGCGGGAGGTCAGAGTGAGCAGTTCTTC
CDR3aa: CASSSLAGGQSEQFF
abundance: few
v_gene: TRBV6-2/TRBV6-3
len: 15
j_gene: TRBJ2-1
d_gene: TRBD2

CDR3nt: TGTGCCAGCAGTACCGCCTCTAGCGGCACTTACAATGAGCAGTTCTTC
CDR3aa: CASSTASSGTYNEQFF
abundance: -
v_gene: TRBV28
len: 16
j_gene: TRBJ2-1
d_gene: TRBD2

CDR3nt: TGTGCCAGCAGCCAAGAGCTAGCGGGACACACCGGGGAGCTGTTTTTT
CDR3aa: CASSQELAGHTGELFF
abundance: few
v_gene: TRBV4-2
len: 16
j_gene: TRBJ2-2
d_gene: TRBD2

CDR3nt: TGCAGTGCTCAGAGTTTGACGAACACTGAAGCTTTCTTT
CDR3aa: CSAQSLTNTEAFF
abundance: many
v_gene: TRBV20-1
len: 13
j_gene: TRBJ1-1
d_gene: -

CDR3nt: TGTGCCAGCAGCTTGGGACTAGCGGGATTTGGCGGCACAGATACGCAGTATTTT
CDR3aa: CASSLGLAGFGGTDTQYF
abundance: -
v_gene: TRBV5-6
len: 18
j_gene: TRBJ2-3
d_gene: TRBD2

CDR3nt: TGTGCCAGCAGTTCAACGGACCGCACCGGGGAGCTGTTTTTT
CDR3aa: CASSSTDRTGELFF
abundance: -
v_gene: TRBV12-3/TRBV12-4
len: 14
j_gene: TRBJ2-2
d_gene: -

CDR3nt: TGTGCCATCAGTGAGTCAGGGAGGGATGAGCAGTTCTTC
CDR3aa: CAISESGRDEQFF
abundance: few
v_gene: TRBV10-3
len: 13
j_gene: TRBJ2-1
d_gene: TRBD2

CDR3nt: TGTGCCAGCAGTTTTAGCAGTAGAGGGACCTACGAGCAGTACTTC
CDR3aa: CASSFSSRGTYEQYF
abundance: -
v_gene: TRBV28
len: 15
j_gene: TRBJ2-7
d_gene: -

CDR3nt: TGTGCCAGCAGTACAGGACAAGTCAAGCAGTATTTT
CDR3aa: CASSTGQVKQYF
abundance: -
v_gene: TRBV6-2/TRBV6-3
len: 12
j_gene: TRBJ2-3
d_gene: -

CDR3nt: TGTGCCAGCAGTAACTATGGAGCGGGAGGCTACAATGAGCAGTTCTTC
CDR3aa: CASSNYGAGGYNEQFF
abundance: -
v_gene: TRBV7-9
len: 16
j_gene: TRBJ2-1
d_gene: TRBD2

CDR3nt: TGTGCCACGGGGAAGTGGGCCTACGAGCAGTACTTC
CDR3aa: CATGKWAYEQYF
abundance: -
v_gene: TRBV25-1
len: 12
j_gene: TRBJ2-7
d_gene: -